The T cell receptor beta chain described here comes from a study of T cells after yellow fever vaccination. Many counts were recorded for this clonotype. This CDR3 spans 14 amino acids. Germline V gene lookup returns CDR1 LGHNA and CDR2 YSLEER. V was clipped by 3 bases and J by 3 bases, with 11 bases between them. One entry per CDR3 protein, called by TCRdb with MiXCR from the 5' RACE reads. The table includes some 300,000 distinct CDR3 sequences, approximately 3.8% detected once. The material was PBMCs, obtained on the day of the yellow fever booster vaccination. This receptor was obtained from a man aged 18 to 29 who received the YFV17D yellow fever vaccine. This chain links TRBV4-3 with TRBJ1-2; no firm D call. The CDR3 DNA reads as TGCGCCAGCAGCCAGGAAGGAACTTACTATGGCTACACCTTC. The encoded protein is CASSQEGTYYGYTF.